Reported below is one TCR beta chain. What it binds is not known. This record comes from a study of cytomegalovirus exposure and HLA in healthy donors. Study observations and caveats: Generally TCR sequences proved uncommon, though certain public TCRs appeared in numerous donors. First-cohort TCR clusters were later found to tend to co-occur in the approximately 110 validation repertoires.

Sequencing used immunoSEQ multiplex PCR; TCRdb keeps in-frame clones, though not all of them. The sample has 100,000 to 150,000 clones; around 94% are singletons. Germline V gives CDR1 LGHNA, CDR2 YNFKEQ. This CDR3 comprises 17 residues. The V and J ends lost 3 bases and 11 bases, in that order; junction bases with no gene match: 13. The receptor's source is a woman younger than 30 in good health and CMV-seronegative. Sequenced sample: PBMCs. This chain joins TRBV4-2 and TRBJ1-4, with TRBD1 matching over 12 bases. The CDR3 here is CASSQGEGQGAQSKLFF. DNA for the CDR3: TGTGCCAGCAGCCAGGGCGAGGGACAGGGGGCGCAGAGCAAACTGTTTTTT.